Described below is a single T cell receptor (beta chain) sequence and its context. The table lists this clone with a few counts. This receptor's antigen is unknown. Base quality data are lacking; no much larger clone is found one base away. This sample was included in a study of tissue T cells after allogeneic stem cell transplantation (dated by TCRdb to 2022 to 2024). Describing the broader study: When multiple samples of a tissue existed, pathologist review of H&E sections prioritized samples with histologically apparent lymphocytes for sequencing. The human part of the study was a prospective observational study with no blinding and no randomization. The study profiled TCR beta repertoires across many tissues from research autopsies of patients with and without GVHD, plus mouse models of GVHD.

Points the paper makes about the study in general: Within patients, how anatomically similar tissues were was a major factor shaping TCR repertoire composition, regardless of disease or transplant status. For the non-GVHD comparator patients, no blood samples were available. Only a few T cell clones appeared in more than one patient, yet motif-based clustering showed tissue-specific repertoire signatures that were shared between patients. Which tissue TCRs were alloreactive or antigen-specific was not determined in the study, and some of the clones might have been host cells that persisted. A small and clinically heterogeneous patient cohort was studied, and sampling depth was acknowledged as a limitation. In both patients and mice, T cells from blood and spleen picked up only a limited part of the TCR repertoire that was detected in tissues.

CDR1 and CDR2 are read off the germline V gene as SNHLY and FYNNEI. The CDR3 runs 18 amino acids, cysteine and phenylalanine included. The only DNA kept is the CDR3, 54 bases in frame from the first base. Clipping removes 3 bases from V and 0 bases from J, with 4 as the unmatched junction base count. The time point label, as the study defines it: human tissue collected at research (rapid) autopsy. Three non-HCT comparator patients with other cancers, who had at least five GI tract samples and no known GI disease at death, were retrospectively selected. After a median post-mortem interval of roughly 9.3 hours, autopsy tissues were collected, including GI sites from esophagus to rectum, liver, skin, and lymphoid organs such as spleen. Autopsy specimens were bisected, with one portion flash-frozen in liquid nitrogen and the rest formalin-fixed; GI outer muscle layers were removed. To extract genomic DNA from frozen tissues, either the Mag-Bind Blood & Tissue DNA HDQ 96 Kit on a Chemagic 360 or the DNeasy Blood & Tissue Kit was used. Because of concern about red blood cell contamination, the extracted DNA went through further purification with the Genomic DNA Clean & Concentrator-25 kit.

Library preparation employed the immunoSEQ multiplex PCR assay. TCRbeta CDR3 sequencing was done by Adaptive Biotechnologies at survey depth, reporting CDR3 sequences, V/J genes, productive frequency and template counts. TCR beta CDR3 regions were amplified from genomic DNA rather than RNA. The paper's data handling went like this. Jensen-Shannon divergence was used to quantify pairwise repertoire overlap between tissues, with a value of 1 meaning complete divergence and a value of 0 meaning identical repertoires. Tissues were clustered by single-linkage agglomerative hierarchical clustering of pairwise JSD values, and the clustering results were displayed as dendrograms. All patient samples were analyzed with GLIPH2 using simulation_depth 1000, kmer_min_depth 3 and cdr3_length_cutoff 8, and only groups containing more than two unique CDR3s were kept. A standardized tissue-overlap score was calculated by extrapolating Jaccard GLIPH-group overlap across patients to a standard repertoire size of 1000 clones. Associations of diversity with clinical or experimental variables used linear mixed-effect models with tissue fixed effects and individual random effects. In TCRdb, the immuneACCESS table is reduced to in-frame sequences with V and J assigned. These tables do not hold every clone; where another copy was compared, an unresolved V gene accounts for under half, and the others remain unexplained. Clone size and the V and J calls come from that table; the DNA yielded D and trimming. Here the sample has around 6,300 clones; 70% occur a single time. The top ten clonotypes cover roughly 7% of the sample.

The source is a woman between 18 and 55 years old with breast cancer. The chain uses TRBV2 and TRBJ2-2, with 13 bases in between that match TRBD2. Sequenced material: tissue from the rectum, taken at autopsy. The DNA sequence is TGTGCCAGCAGTGACCCGGGACTAGCGGGGTCGAACACCGGGGAGCTGTTTTTT. The encoded protein is CASSDPGLAGSNTGELFF.